The present T cell receptor (beta chain) was sequenced within a study of vaccination and CD4 T cells after COVID-19. Sequenced with the Oncomine TCR Beta short-read assay was DNA taken from cultured CD4+ T cells. A single record per CDR3 protein comes from TCRdb applying MiXCR to the PCR reads. In the table there are some 10,000 distinct CDR3 sequences, 60% to 65% of which are singletons. This clonotype occurred a few times. The target antigen is unknown. Germline V gives CDR1 LNHDA, CDR2 SQIVND (reference sequence). Trimming shortened V by 7 bases and J by 1 base, and 14 bases separated the two germline ends. This CDR3 is built from 14 residues. The sample's treatment: 10-day PBMC culture with coronavirus spike peptide pools or control peptides (ViraFEST assay).

The J gene is TRBJ2-7, the V gene TRBV19; maybe TRBD2 (6 bases). Sample: CD4+ T cells from blood, cultured in vitro. This TCR derives from a human donor who had recovered from COVID-19. The DNA of the CDR3 is TGTGCCAGTAATCAAGCGGGCTTTTCCTACGAGCAGTACTTC. Translated: CASNQAGFSYEQYF.